The 17 T cell receptor beta chains below all came from one sample that was sequenced in a study of CXCR3-negative and CXCR3-positive naive CD8 T cells. Notes on the study in general: A higher hydrophobicity marked the TRB CDR3s of CXCR3-positive naive cells versus CXCR3-negative naive cells.

UMI-labeled TRB cDNA libraries were prepared by 5' RACE. TCRdb reprocessed the 5' RACE reads; each CDR3 protein has one entry and no DNA is given. Its clone listing holds 150,000 or so distinct CDR3 sequences. Antigen specificity for these receptors is unknown. The specimen was naive CXCR3+ CD8+ T cells from blood. Subset of the sample: CD45RO-CCR7+CD27+CD95- naive CD8+ T cells expressing CXCR3 (TNR3+). These receptors were collected from a human donor in good health. Some clones in this sample may be carry-over from other donors' samples.

The chain couples TRBV6-1 to TRBJ2-1; the D call of TRBD2 rests on TCRdb alone, since no DNA is present to check it. Germline CDR1 and CDR2: MNHNS and SASEGT. The CDR3 is 13 amino acids. Here the CDR3 reads CASSEKAHGLQFF.

This sequence joins TRBV20-1 and TRBJ2-7; TCRdb names TRBD1, which stays unverified in the absence of DNA. This CDR3 spans 11 amino acids. Looked up from germline, CDR1 is DFQATT and CDR2 is SNEGSKA (reference sequence). The CDR3 region is CSAPRGYEQYF.

The chain couples TRBV29-1 to TRBJ1-4. Per the germline V gene, CDR1 is SQVTM and CDR2 is ANQGSEA. The CDR3 length is 15 residues. Here the CDR3 reads CSAQPEGSLNEKLFF.

The genes are TRBV12-3 or TRBV12-4 and TRBJ1-1. This CDR3 spans 14 amino acids. CDR3 protein: CASSFRVGGDEAFF.

The rearrangement uses TRBV5-5 and TRBJ2-7; absent DNA, TCRdb's TRBD1 call cannot be checked. The length of the CDR3 is 13 residues. Germline lookup yields CDR1 SGHKS and CDR2 YYEKEE (reference sequence). CDR3 protein: CASSLTGINEQYF. Based on the CDR3 plus reference TRBV5-5 and TRBJ2-7, the full variable domain is DAGVTQSPTHLIKTRGQQVTLRCSPISGHKSVSWYQQVLGQGPQFIFQYYEKEERGRGNFPDRFSARQFPNYSSELNVNALLLGDSALYLCASSLTGINEQYFGPGTRLTVT.

The chain carries TRBV12-3 or TRBV12-4 and TRBJ2-7; checking the TCRdb D call of TRBD1 is not possible without DNA. The CDR3 is made up of 15 amino acids. This CDR3 reads CASSWTGGSAYEQYF.

CDR3 protein: CASSLAGERSDTQYF. The chain is built from TRBV12-3 or TRBV12-4 and TRBJ2-3; no DNA is available, so the TRBD1 call from TCRdb remains unchecked. This CDR3 has 15 residues.

The chain links TRBV7-2 to TRBJ1-4; with no DNA, the TCRdb D assignment of TRBD1 cannot be verified. Germline V gene sequence: CDR1 SGHTA, CDR2 FQGNSA. CDR3 length: 13 amino acids. CDR3 in amino acids: CASSLDSNEKLFF.

This sequence joins TRBV10-3 and TRBJ2-2; TCRdb's D call, TRBD2, is unchecked because there is no DNA. Looked up from germline, CDR1 is ENHRY and CDR2 is SYGVKD. This CDR3 has 19 residues. The CDR3: CAISESTIGLAGNTGELFF.

J is TRBJ2-7 and V is TRBV12-3 or TRBV12-4; TCRdb lists TRBD1, though no DNA is available to test this call. The CDR3 covers 17 residues. The CDR3 reads CASSIRGDRFLSYEQYF.

The chain joins TRBV7-9 to TRBJ1-1. This CDR3 is 11 amino acids long. From germline, CDR1 is SEHNR and CDR2 FQNEAQ (reference sequence). The CDR3 protein is CASSAGTFAFF.

V and J are TRBV25-1 and TRBJ2-5. CDR1 is MGHDK, CDR2 SYGVNS, per germline. There are 12 residues in the CDR3. Here the CDR3 reads CASSDERETQYF. Based on the CDR3 plus reference TRBV25-1 and TRBJ2-5, the full variable domain is EADIYQTPRYLVIGTGKKITLECSQTMGHDKMYWYQQDPGMELHLIHYSYGVNSTEKGDLSSESTVSRIRTEHFPLTLESARPSHTSQYLCASSDERETQYFGPGTRLLVL.

The rearrangement joins TRBV20-1 to TRBJ2-7; TCRdb proposes TRBD2, but this gene call is untestable without DNA. Germline CDR1 is DFQATT and CDR2 is SNEGSKA (reference sequence). The CDR3 has 15 amino acids. CDR3 amino acids: CSATGGRILTYEQYF.

The genes are TRBV7-9 and TRBJ1-2; the D call from TCRdb, TRBD1, cannot be confirmed without DNA. The germline gives CDR1 SEHNR, CDR2 FQNEAQ (reference sequence). The CDR3 sequence is 15 residues long. This CDR3 reads CASSLATGEEGGYTF.

The gene calls are TRBV11-2 and TRBJ2-7; with no DNA, the TCRdb D assignment of TRBD2 cannot be verified. CDR3 length: 12 residues. The germline V gene encodes CDR1 SGHAT and CDR2 FQNNGV. Here the CDR3 reads CASTGGAGEQYF.

J is TRBJ2-5 and V is TRBV11-2; TCRdb returns TRBD1, unconfirmable since there is no DNA. The CDR3 is 15 amino acids. Germline V gives CDR1 SGHAT, CDR2 FQNNGV. CDR3 sequence reads: CASSLVGTNQETQYF. Filled out from reference TRBV11-2 and TRBJ2-5, the complete variable domain reads EAGVAQSPRYKIIEKRQSVAFWCNPISGHATLYWYQQILGQGPKLLIQFQNNGVVDDSQLPKDRFSAERLKGVDSTLKIQPAKLEDSAVYLCASSLVGTNQETQYFGPGTRLLVL.

The gene calls are TRBV27 and TRBJ2-5; absent DNA, TCRdb's TRBD2 call cannot be checked. CDR1 MNHEY and CDR2 SMNVEV come from the germline V gene (reference sequence). This CDR3 is 15 amino acids long. CDR3 protein: CASSLTSGGSETQYF.